This T cell receptor (beta chain) originates from a study of human T cells and chemical hapten exposure. For the study at large: Each patch test put 0.01% DPC on the upper back, and results were read at 6 days. Small pooled library volume differences chiefly drove per-sample TCR yield variation. The study, taken as a whole, reports: Counts of TCRs above 1 in 1000 frequency stayed unchanged with DPC sensitization. In comparison with controls, expanded TCRs gave rise to a significantly larger number of large CDR3 similarity clusters.

The time point was: pre-sensitization, week 0. As for treatment: therapeutic diphenylcyclopropenone sensitization with weekly scalp DPC. The CDR3 is 14 amino acids. V was pared by 2 bases and J by 0 bases, with 1 base of the junction left unmatched. Looked up from germline, CDR1 is SGHRS and CDR2 is YFSETQ. This clonotype appeared a few times. The target antigen is unknown. TCRdb reanalysed the RACE reads using MiXCR and keeps one entry per CDR3 protein. The table includes around 120,000 distinct CDR3 sequences, 13% detected once. Sequences were derived from whole blood, sampled in connection with sensitization to the hapten diphenylcyclopropenone (DPC). This sequence was found in a woman younger than 30 with alopecia areata. Some clones in this sample may be carry-over from other donors' samples. This chain links TRBV5-1 with TRBJ1-1; 7 bases fit TRBD1. The CDR3, as DNA: TGCGCCAGCAGCTTTACAGGGGTGAACACTGAAGCTTTCTTT. Translation: CASSFTGVNTEAFF.